This T cell receptor (beta chain) was identified in a study of cytomegalovirus exposure and HLA in healthy donors. CDR1 and CDR2 from the germline V gene are KGHSH and LQKENI. This CDR3 has 14 residues. The PCR used 60 Vbeta and 13 Jbeta primers. This table comes from immunoSEQ multiplex PCR, and its TCRdb copy is limited to in-frame clones, with some not included. This repertoire shows about 100,000 clones, about 75% found once; its top ten account for 4% to 5.5%. This clone was observed a single time. V and J are TRBV18 and TRBJ2-5, with 7 bases that match TRBD1. The J call could be wrong; TRBJ2-7 is a better fit for the DNA end. Input material: PBMCs. The TCR sequence derives from a woman under 30 in good health and CMV-seropositive. CDR3 residues: CASSPTGDAYEQYF. The CDR3 DNA reads TGTGCCAGCTCACCCACAGGGGACGCCTACGAGCAGTACTTC.